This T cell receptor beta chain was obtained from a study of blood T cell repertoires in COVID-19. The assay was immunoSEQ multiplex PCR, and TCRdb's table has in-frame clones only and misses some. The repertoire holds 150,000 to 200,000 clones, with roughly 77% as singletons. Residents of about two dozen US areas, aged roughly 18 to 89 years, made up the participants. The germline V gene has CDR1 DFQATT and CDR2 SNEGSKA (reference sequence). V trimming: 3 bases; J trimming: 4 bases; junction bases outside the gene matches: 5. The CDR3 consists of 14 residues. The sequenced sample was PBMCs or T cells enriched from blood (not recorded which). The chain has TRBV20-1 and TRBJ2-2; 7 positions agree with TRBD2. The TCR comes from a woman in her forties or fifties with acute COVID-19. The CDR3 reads CSASISSGTGELFF. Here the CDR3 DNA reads TGCAGTGCTAGTATATCTAGCGGCACCGGGGAGCTGTTTTTT.